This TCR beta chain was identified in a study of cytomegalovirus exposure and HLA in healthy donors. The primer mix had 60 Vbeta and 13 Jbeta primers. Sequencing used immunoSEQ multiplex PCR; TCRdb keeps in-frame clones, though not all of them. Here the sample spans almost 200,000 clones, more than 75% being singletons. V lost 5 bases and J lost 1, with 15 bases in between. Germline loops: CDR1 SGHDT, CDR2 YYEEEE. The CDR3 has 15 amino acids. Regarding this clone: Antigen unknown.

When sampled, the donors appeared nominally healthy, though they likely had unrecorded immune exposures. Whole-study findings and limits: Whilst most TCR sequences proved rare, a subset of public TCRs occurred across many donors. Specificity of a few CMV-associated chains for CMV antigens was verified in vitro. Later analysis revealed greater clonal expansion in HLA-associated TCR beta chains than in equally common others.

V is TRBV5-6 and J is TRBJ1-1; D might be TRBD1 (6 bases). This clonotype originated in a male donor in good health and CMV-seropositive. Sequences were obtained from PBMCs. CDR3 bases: TGTGCCAGCAGATACCGCAGGGGATGGAACACTGAAGCTTTCTTT. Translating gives CASRYRRGWNTEAFF.